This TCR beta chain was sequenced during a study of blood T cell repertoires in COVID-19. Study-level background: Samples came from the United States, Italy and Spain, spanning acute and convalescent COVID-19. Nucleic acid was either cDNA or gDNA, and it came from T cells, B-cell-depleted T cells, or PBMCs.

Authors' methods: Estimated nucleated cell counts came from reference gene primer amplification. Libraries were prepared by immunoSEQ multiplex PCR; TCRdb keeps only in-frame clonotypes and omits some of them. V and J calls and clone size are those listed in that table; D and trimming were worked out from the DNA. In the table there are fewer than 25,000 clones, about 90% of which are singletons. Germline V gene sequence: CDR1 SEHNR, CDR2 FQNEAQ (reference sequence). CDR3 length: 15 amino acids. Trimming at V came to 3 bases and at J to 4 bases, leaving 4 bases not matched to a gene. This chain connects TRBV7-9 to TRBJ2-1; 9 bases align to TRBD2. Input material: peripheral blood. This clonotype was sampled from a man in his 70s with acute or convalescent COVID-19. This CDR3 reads CASSFSGSSYNEQFF. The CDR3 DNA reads TGTGCCAGCAGCTTTAGCGGGAGTTCATACAATGAGCAGTTCTTC.